This T cell receptor beta chain originates from a study of beta chain features in type 1 diabetes. Regarding the study as a whole: Naive, central memory and Treg TCRB repertoires appeared more alike in patients than in healthy donors. In patients and controls equally, PCR might favor templates that are shorter. Across all four CD4+ subsets, people with type 1 diabetes showed modestly shorter TCRB CDR3s.

Based on CD45RO/CCR7/CD25/CD127/CD95/CD27, CD4+ regulatory, stem cell-like memory, naive and central memory cells were sorted. In this sample, this clone turned up a few times. The antigen remains unidentified. CDR1 LGHNA and CDR2 YSLEER come from the germline V gene. With 1 base clipped from V and 5 bases from J, the junction kept 7 bases outside the gene matches. The CDR3 is made up of 16 amino acids. The study reverse transcribed the entire isolated RNA, so it sequenced expressed TCRB transcripts. Mean read depth for naive, central memory and regulatory T cell samples was roughly 4 million reads. The assay was immunoSEQ multiplex PCR, and TCRdb's table has in-frame clones only and misses some. The table includes some 190,000 clones, roughly 7.1% detected once.

V usage is TRBV4-3 and J usage is TRBJ1-2; 10 nucleotides match TRBD1. This TCR derives from a woman in her thirties or forties with type 1 diabetes. The sequenced sample consisted of central memory CD4+ T cells from blood. The CDR3 DNA reads as TGCGCCAGCAGCCAAGCATTCGGGACAGGGGTATATGGCTACACCTTC. It is translated as CASSQAFGTGVYGYTF.